This TCR beta chain was profiled in a study of metastatic and nonmetastatic thyroid tumors (dated by TCRdb to the early 2020s). Background for the entire study: Repertoires from peripheral blood and from tumor or nodule tissue samples of malignant and benign thyroid patients were compared. Points the paper makes about the study in general: In both blood and tumor samples, TCR beta diversity was reported to be significantly higher in malignant tumors than in benign nodules.

The protocol used for the library was PCR. This sample was sequenced with an Illumina HiSeq 4000. High-throughput sequencing was used to profile the TCR beta-chain CDR3 region of every patient. As for the original processing: Drawing on CDR3 differences between clinicopathological groups, the researchers built a classifier meant to tell apart patients with distant-metastatic papillary thyroid cancer. The Shannon index was used to measure repertoire diversity, and the Morisita-Horn index was used to measure how similar tumor and blood repertoires were. Using fastp trimming at Q25 and MiXCR clonotype assembly, TCRdb reanalyzed the public sequencing data and kept in-frame beta chains. The V and J calls shown here were made by TCRdb, not taken from the authors' results. The sample table contains some 25,000 clones; only one count was recorded for under 25% of them. The ten largest clones represent over 10% of the sample.

This clone was seen ten or more times. This clone's antigen is unknown. No qualities accompany the bases; no much larger clone lies one base away. CDR1 and CDR2 are drawn from the germline V gene (reference sequence): SGHAT, FQDESV. The CDR3 holds 16 amino acids from the cysteine to the phenylalanine. Just the 48-base CDR3 DNA is kept, in frame starting at base 1. The germline V end is reduced by 1 base and the J end by 2 bases; junction bases left unmatched: 7. None of the patients had been given any treatment before thyroid surgery. Using T-cell receptor beta sequencing, the researchers looked back retrospectively at clinical samples from patients, gathered between about 2011 and 2018.

The origin of this receptor is a male donor with papillary thyroid cancer or a benign thyroid nodule (not recorded which). Some clones in this sample may be carry-over from other donors' samples. The rearrangement joined TRBV11-1 to TRBJ2-7; TRBD2 matches 8 bases in the middle. Input material: blood. DNA sequence: TGTGCCAGCAGCTTAGACTTGTCTAGCGGGCCCTACGAGCAGTACTTC. It is translated as CASSLDLSSGPYEQYF.